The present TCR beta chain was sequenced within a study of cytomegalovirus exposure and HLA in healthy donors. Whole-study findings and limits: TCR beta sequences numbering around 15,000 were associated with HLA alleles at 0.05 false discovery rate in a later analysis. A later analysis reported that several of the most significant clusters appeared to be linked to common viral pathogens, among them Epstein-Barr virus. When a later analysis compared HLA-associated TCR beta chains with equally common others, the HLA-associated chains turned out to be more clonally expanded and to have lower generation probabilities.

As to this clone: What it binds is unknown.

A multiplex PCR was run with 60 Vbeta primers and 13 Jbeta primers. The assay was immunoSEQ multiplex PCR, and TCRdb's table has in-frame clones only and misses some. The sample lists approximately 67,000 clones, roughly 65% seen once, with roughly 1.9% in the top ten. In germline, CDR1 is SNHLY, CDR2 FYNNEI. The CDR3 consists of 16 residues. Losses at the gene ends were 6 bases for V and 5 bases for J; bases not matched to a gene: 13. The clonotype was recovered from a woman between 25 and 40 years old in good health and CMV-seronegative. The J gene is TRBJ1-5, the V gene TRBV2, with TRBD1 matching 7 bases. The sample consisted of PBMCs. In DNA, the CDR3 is TGTGCCAGCAGACAGGCCAGGGGGTCGACAGATCAGCCCCAGCATTTT. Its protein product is CASRQARGSTDQPQHF. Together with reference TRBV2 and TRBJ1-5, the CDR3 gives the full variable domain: EPEVTQTPSHQVTQMGQEVILRCVPISNHLYFYWYRQILGQKVEFLVSFYNNEISEKSEIFDDQFSVERPDGSNFTLKIRSTKLEDSAMYFCASRQARGSTDQPQHFGDGTRLSIL.